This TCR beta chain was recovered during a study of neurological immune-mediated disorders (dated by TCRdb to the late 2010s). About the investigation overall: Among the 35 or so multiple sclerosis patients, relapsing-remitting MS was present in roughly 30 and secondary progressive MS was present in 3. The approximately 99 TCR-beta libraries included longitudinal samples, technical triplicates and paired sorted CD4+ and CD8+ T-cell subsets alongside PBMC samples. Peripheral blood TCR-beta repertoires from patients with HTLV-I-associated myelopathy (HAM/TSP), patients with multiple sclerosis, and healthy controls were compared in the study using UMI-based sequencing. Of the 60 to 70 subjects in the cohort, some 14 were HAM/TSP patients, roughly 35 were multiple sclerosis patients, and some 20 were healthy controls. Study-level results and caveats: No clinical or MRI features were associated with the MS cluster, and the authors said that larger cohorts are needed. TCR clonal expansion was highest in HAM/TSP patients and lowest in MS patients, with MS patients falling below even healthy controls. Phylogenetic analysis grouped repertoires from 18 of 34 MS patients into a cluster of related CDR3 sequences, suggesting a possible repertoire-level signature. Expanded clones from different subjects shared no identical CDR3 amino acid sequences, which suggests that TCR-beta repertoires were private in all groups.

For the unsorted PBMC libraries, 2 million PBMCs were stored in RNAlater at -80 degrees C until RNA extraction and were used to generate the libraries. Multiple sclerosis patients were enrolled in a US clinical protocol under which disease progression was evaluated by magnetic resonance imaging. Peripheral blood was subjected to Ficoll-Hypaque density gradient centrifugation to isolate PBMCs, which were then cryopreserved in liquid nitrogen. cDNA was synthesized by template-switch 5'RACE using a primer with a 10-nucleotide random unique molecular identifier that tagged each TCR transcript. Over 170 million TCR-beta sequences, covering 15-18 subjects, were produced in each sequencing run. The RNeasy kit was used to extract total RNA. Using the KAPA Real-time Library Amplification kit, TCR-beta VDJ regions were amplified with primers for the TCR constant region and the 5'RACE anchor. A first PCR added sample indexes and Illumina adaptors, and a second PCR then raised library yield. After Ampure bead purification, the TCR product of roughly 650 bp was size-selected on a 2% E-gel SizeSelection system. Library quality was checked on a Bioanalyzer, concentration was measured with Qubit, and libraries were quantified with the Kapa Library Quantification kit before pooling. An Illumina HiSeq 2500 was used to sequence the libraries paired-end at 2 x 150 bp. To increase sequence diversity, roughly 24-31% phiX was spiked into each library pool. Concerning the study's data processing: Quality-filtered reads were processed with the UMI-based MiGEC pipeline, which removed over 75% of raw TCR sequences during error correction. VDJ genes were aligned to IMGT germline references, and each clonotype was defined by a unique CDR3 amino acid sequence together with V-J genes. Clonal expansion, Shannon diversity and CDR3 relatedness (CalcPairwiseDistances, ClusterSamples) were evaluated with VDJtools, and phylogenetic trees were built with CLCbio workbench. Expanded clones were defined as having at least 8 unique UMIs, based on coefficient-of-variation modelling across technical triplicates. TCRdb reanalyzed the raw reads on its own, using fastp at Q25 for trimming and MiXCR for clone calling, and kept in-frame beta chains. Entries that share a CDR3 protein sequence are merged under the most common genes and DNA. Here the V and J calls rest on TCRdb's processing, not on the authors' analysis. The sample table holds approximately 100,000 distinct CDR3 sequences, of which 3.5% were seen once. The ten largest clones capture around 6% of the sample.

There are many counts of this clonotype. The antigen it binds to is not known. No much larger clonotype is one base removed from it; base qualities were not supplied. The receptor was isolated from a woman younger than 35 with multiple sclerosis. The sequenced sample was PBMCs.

The CDR3 reads as follows: CASSYSMTSGNPETQYF. The DNA is as follows: TGTGCCAGCAGTTACTCGATGACTAGCGGGAATCCGGAGACCCAGTACTTC. The rearranged segments are TRBV6-6 and TRBJ2-5; 11 bases in between match TRBD2. The CDR3 contains 17 residues, cysteine and phenylalanine counted. The entry retains the CDR3 DNA only, 51 bases that are in frame from base 1. CDR1 and CDR2 (MNHNY, SVGAGI) derive from the germline V gene (reference sequence). V trim: 0 bases; J trim: 5 bases; unmatched bases: 8.